This T cell receptor beta chain was captured by sequencing in a study of blood T cells in healthy people across ages. Study details: In model experiments, template switching was able to capture about one barcoded beta molecule for every two T cells that were present.

The V and J ends lost 3 bases and 2 bases respectively, with 16 bases between them. The CDR3 sequence is 15 residues long. The germline CDR1 and CDR2 sequences are DFQATT and SNEGSKA (reference sequence). The second PCR ran about 6 to 11 cycles with a sample-barcoded 5' primer and J-beta primers. TCRdb itself ran the 5' RACE reads through MiXCR, one entry per CDR3 protein. The table includes some 640,000 distinct CDR3 sequences, approximately 30% detected once. The rearrangement joins TRBV20-1 to TRBJ1-2; D is ambiguous. The receptor's source is a woman of 80 years or more in good health. Input material: blood. CDR3 bases: TGCAGTGCTAGTCTAAACTCAGCGGTAAACTATGGCTACACCTTC. Translating gives CSASLNSAVNYGYTF.